This T cell receptor (beta chain) was retrieved from a study of shared clonotypes between healthy human individuals. General study results and limits: Sharing across four donors was highest in naive CD4 (approximately 5%) and lowest in memory CD8 (around 0.4%).

Each subset's genomic DNA was split evenly across several immunoSEQ plates. Profiled with immunoSEQ multiplex PCR; TCRdb holds only in-frame clones, not every one. The table lists over a million clones, around 76% of them singletons. In the case of this clone: Its antigen remains unknown.

The study drew its donors from healthy HIV-negative adults without recent acute infections or vaccinations. The sample taken for sequencing was memory CD4+ T cells sorted from blood. Described subset: CD45RA-negative fraction. This receptor was taken from a man in his late teens or twenties in good health.

DNA for the CDR3: TGTGCCAGCAGCGTAGGACTAGCGGGAGGCCCCGGGGAGCTGTTTTTT. This sequence encodes CASSVGLAGGPGELFF. The gene calls are TRBV9 and TRBJ2-2; 13 bases fit TRBD2. CDR1 is SGDLS, CDR2 YYNGEE, per germline. The CDR3 extends over 16 amino acids. V gave up 0 bases and J gave up 6 bases; unmatched junction bases: 2.